This T cell receptor beta chain was found in a study of blood T cell repertoires in COVID-19. The table lists this clone with a few counts. Repertoires were generated with immunoSEQ multiplex PCR, while TCRdb's copy carries only in-frame clones and drops some. The table lists around 480,000 clones, approximately 90% of them singletons, with around 0.7% in the top ten. The germline V and J ends were trimmed by 5 bases and 4 bases, with 10 bases remaining between them. CDR1 and CDR2 from the germline V gene are SGHTA and FQGNSA. CDR3 length equals 13 residues. What was sequenced was PBMCs or T cells enriched from blood (not recorded which). V and J are TRBV7-2 and TRBJ2-3, with D possibly being TRBD2 (5 bases). The receptor was derived from a woman between 18 and 29 years old who had recovered from COVID-19. CDR3 coding DNA: TGTGCCAGCAGCGTCCGGACTTCAGATACGCAGTATTTT. This translates into CASSVRTSDTQYF. Filled out from reference TRBV7-2 and TRBJ2-3, the complete variable domain reads GAGVSQSPSNKVTEKGKDVELRCDPISGHTALYWYRQSLGQGLEFLIYFQGNSAPDKSGLPSDRFSAERTGGSVSTLTIQRTQQEDSAVYLCASSVRTSDTQYFGPGTRLTVL.